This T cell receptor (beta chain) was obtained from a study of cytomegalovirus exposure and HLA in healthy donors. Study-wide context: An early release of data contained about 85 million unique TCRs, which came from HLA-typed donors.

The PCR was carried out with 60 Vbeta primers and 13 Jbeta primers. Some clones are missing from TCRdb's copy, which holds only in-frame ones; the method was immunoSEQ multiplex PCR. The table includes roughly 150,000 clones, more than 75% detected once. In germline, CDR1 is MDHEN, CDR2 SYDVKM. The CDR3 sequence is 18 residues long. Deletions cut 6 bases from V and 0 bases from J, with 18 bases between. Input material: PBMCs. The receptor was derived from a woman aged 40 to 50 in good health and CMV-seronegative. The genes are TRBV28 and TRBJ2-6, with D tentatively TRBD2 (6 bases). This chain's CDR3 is CASRIPPGVHSGANVLTF. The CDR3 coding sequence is TGTGCCAGCAGGATACCCCCGGGAGTCCACTCTGGGGCCAACGTCCTGACTTTC.